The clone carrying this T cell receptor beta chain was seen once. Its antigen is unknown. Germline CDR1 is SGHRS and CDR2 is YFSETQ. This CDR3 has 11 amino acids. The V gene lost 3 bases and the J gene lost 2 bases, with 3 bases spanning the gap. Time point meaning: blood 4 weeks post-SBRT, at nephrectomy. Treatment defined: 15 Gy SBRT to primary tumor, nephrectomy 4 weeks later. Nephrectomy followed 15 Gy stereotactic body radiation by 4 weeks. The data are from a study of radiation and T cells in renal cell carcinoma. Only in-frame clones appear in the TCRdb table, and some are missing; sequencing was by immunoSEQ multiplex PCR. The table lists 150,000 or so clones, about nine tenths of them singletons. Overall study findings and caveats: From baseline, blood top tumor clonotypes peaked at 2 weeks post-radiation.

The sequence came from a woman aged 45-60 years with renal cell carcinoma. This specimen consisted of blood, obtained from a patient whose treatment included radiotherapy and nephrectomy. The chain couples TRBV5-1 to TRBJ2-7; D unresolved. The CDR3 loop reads CASSSTYEQYF. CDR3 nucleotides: TGCGCCAGCAGCTCTACCTACGAGCAGTACTTC.